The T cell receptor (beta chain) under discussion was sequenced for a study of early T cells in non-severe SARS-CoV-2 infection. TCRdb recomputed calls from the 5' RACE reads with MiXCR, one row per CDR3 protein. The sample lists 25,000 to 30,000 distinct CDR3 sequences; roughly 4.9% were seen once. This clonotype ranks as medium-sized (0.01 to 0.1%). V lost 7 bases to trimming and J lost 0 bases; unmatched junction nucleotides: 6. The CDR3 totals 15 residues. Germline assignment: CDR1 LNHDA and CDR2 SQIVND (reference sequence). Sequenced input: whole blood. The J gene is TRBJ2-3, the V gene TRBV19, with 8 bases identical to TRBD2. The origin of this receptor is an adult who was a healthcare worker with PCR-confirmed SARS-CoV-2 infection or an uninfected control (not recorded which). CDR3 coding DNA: TGTGCCAGTACTTCTAGCGGGCTTAGCACAGATACGCAGTATTTT. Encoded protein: CASTSSGLSTDTQYF. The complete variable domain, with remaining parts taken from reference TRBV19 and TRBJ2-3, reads DGGITQSPKYLFRKEGQNVTLSCEQNLNHDAMYWYRQDPGQGLRLIYYSQIVNDFQKGDIAEGYSVSREKKESFPLTVTSAQKNPTAFYLCASTSSGLSTDTQYFGPGTRLTVL.